A selection of T cell receptor beta chains follows, all from one sample in a study of siplizumab effects on memory and regulatory T cells. Assay used: immunoSEQ multiplex PCR; TCRdb lists only in-frame clones, some missing. The repertoire includes about 100,000 clones, around 94% of them detected once, and roughly 1.3% sits in the top ten. The source material was non-Treg CD4+ T cells sorted from blood. Receptor source: a human donor in good health. CDR3s include the opening cysteine and the closing phenylalanine or tryptophan. The D gene is left open where the match is weak. Some rows have no size entry. The others give once, few or many, or a class for an expanded clone.

d_gene,j_gene,v_gene,abundance,CDR3nt,CDR3aa
.,TRBJ1-1,TRBV5-1,.,TGCGCCAGCAGCTTGGAGATGAGGAACACTGAAGCTTTCTTT,CASSLEMRNTEAFF
.,TRBJ1-2,TRBV10-2,.,TGCGCCAGCAGTGAAACTAATCTCGCCTATGGCTACACCTTC,CASSETNLAYGYTF
.,TRBJ2-7,TRBV28,.,TGTGCCAGCAGTTTACATCCCTACGAGCAGTACTTC,CASSLHPYEQYF
.,TRBJ2-1,TRBV30,.,TGTGCCTGGAAGAGGGAGACCTACAATGAGCAGTTCTTC,CAWKRETYNEQFF
.,TRBJ1-2,TRBV2,.,TGTGCCAGCAGTGTCAAGGAGGCAGGTGGCTACACCTTC,CASSVKEAGGYTF
.,TRBJ2-2,TRBV7-3,.,TGTGCCAGCAGTCCCACCAGGTTGACCGGGGAGCTGTTTTTT,CASSPTRLTGELFF
.,TRBJ2-1,TRBV7-9,.,TGTGCCGGAGTCCGACTGCAAAGGAGCAATGAGCAGTTCTTC,CAGVRLQRSNEQFF
.,TRBJ1-1,TRBV6-1,.,TGTGCCAGCTTCCCACAGGTGAACACTGAAGCTTTCTTT,CASFPQVNTEAFF
TRBD2,TRBJ2-1,TRBV4-2,once,TGTGCCAGCAGCCAAGACCACGCGGGAGCGGGCGATGAGCAGTTCTTC,CASSQDHAGAGDEQFF
.,TRBJ2-2,TRBV27,.,TGTGCCAGCAGTTTAGTCAGGGGATCCGGGGAGCTGTTTTTT,CASSLVRGSGELFF
TRBD2,TRBJ2-7,TRBV10-1,once,TGCGCCAGTGCGACTAGCGGGAGGATCAACGAGCAGTACTTC,CASATSGRINEQYF
.,TRBJ2-2,TRBV19,.,TGTGCCAGTAAATGGGATGACCACACCGGGGAGCTGTTTTTT,CASKWDDHTGELFF
.,TRBJ2-2,TRBV9,.,TGTGCCAGCAGCGTGGAGGGGCAAAACACCGGGGAGCTGTTTTTT,CASSVEGQNTGELFF
.,TRBJ2-7,TRBV27,once,TGTGCCAGCAGTTTCTCGGGCCTCTACGAGCAGTACTTC,CASSFSGLYEQYF
.,TRBJ2-1,TRBV7-3,.,TGTGCCAGCAGCATTTATTACCGGGGGACTTCTAATGAGCAGTTCTTC,CASSIYYRGTSNEQFF
.,TRBJ2-1,TRBV5-4,.,TGTGCCAGCAGCTTGGGGGGGAAGTACAATGAGCAGTTCTTC,CASSLGGKYNEQFF
.,TRBJ1-5,TRBV6-1,.,TGTGCCAGCAGCGCGACAGTAGGGAATCAGCCCCAGCATTTT,CASSATVGNQPQHF
TRBD2,TRBJ2-3,TRBV11-2,.,TGTGCCAGCAGCCCGGGACTAGCGGGGTCCACAGATACGCAGTATTTT,CASSPGLAGSTDTQYF
TRBD1,TRBJ2-2,TRBV19,.,TGTGCCAGTAGTAGGGGCTCAGGGGGCACCGGGGAGCTGTTTTTT,CASSRGSGGTGELFF
.,TRBJ1-2,TRBV21-1,.,TGTGCCAGCAGCAAAGGTGCCCAGACTTCTATAGGCTACACCTTC,CASSKGAQTSIGYTF
TRBD1,TRBJ1-5,TRBV6-5,.,TGTGCCAGCGCTAGGGACAGGGTCAATCAGCCCCAGCATTTT,CASARDRVNQPQHF
.,TRBJ1-1,TRBV7-2,.,TGTGCCAGCAGCTTCTCAGGGACACTTGAAGCTTTCTTT,CASSFSGTLEAFF
.,TRBJ2-1,TRBV5-6,.,TGTGCCAGCAGCCTAAGAGCAGGGAGCTCCTACAATGAGCAGTTCTTC,CASSLRAGSSYNEQFF
.,TRBJ2-3,TRBV6-6,.,TGTGCCAGCAGTTACAGGGGCAGGGCAGATACGCAGTATTTT,CASSYRGRADTQYF
TRBD2,TRBJ2-2,TRBV27,.,TGTGCCAGCAGAGGAACCCGAGCGGGGGCCGGGGAGCTGTTTTTT,CASRGTRAGAGELFF
.,TRBJ1-1,TRBV5-4,.,TGTGCCAGCAGCTTCCGAGGGTCAGGGATGAACACTGAAGCTTTCTTT,CASSFRGSGMNTEAFF
TRBD2,TRBJ2-5,TRBV27,.,TGTGCCAGCAGTTACCTAGCGGGAGGTTTTGAGACCCAGTACTTC,CASSYLAGGFETQYF
.,TRBJ1-5,TRBV6-6,.,TGTGCCAGCATTAAGGACGGTATCAATCAGCCCCAGCATTTT,CASIKDGINQPQHF
.,TRBJ2-1,TRBV10-3,.,TGTGCCATCGCGGCGGACAATGAGCAGTTCTTC,CAIAADNEQFF
.,TRBJ2-1,TRBV5-1,.,TGCGCCAGCAGCTTGGCCCTCGGCGGATCCTACAATGAGCAGTTCTTC,CASSLALGGSYNEQFF
.,TRBJ2-5,TRBV20-1,.,TGCAGTGCTATAAGTCGGGAGACCCAGTACTTC,CSAISRETQYF
.,TRBJ1-5,TRBV6-5,once,TGTGCCAGCAAGAGGGGCTCGAGCAATCAGCCCCAGCATTTT,CASKRGSSNQPQHF
.,TRBJ1-5,TRBV28,.,TGTGCCAGCAGCCCGTTGGTCCAATCCCGGGACACCTCTTATCAGCCCCAGCATTTT,CASSPLVQSRDTSYQPQHF
.,TRBJ2-2,TRBV30,few,TGTGCCTGGACTACCCGGGAAGATCTTAACACCGGGGAGCTGTTTTTT,CAWTTREDLNTGELFF
.,TRBJ1-6,TRBV28,.,TGTGCCAGCAGTTTGGGAGGGGTCCGCAATTCACCCCTCCACTTT,CASSLGGVRNSPLHF
.,TRBJ1-1,TRBV2,.,TGTGCCAGCAGTGTCATCATGAACACTGAAGCTTTCTTT,CASSVIMNTEAFF
.,TRBJ1-4,TRBV11-2,.,TGTGCCAGCAGCCGGGTATCCCATGCAACTAATGAAAAACTGTTTTTT,CASSRVSHATNEKLFF
.,TRBJ2-6,TRBV11-1,.,TGTGCCAGCAGATCGGACGCGGCTGGGGCCAACGTCCTGACTTTC,CASRSDAAGANVLTF
TRBD1,TRBJ1-5,TRBV5-1,.,TGCGCCAGCAGCGCCGACAGGGGCAATCAGCCCCAGCATTTT,CASSADRGNQPQHF
.,TRBJ2-3,TRBV6-1,.,TGTGCCAGCAGTGAACAAACCACAGATACGCAGTATTTT,CASSEQTTDTQYF
TRBD2,TRBJ2-3,TRBV11-1,.,TGTGCCAGCAGCTTAGGCGGGAGTGATAATACGCAGTATTTT,CASSLGGSDNTQYF
.,TRBJ2-1,TRBV7-2,.,TGTGCCAGCAGCGCCCTTAAAAATGAGCAGTTCTTC,CASSALKNEQFF
.,TRBJ1-4,TRBV19,once,TGTGCCAGTAGTAATGGCGGGGCAGGAGATGAAAAACTGTTTTTT,CASSNGGAGDEKLFF
.,TRBJ2-2,TRBV5-1,.,TGCGCCAGCAGCTTGGCCGAAGGGGCCGGGGAGCTGTTTTTT,CASSLAEGAGELFF
TRBD2,TRBJ2-7,TRBV7-2,.,TGTGCCAGCAGCCAGCAAGCGGGGGGCTACGAGCAGTACTTC,CASSQQAGGYEQYF
TRBD2,TRBJ2-5,TRBV7-3,.,TGTGCCAGCAGCTTAACGCCGGGACTACAAGAGACCCAGTACTTC,CASSLTPGLQETQYF
.,TRBJ2-6,TRBV7-9,.,TGTGCCAGCAGCTTCTCCAGGGCTAGTGGGGCCAACGTCCTGACTTTC,CASSFSRASGANVLTF
.,TRBJ2-1,TRBV5-1,.,TGCGCCAGCACCTATTCAACCGCCCTCGCCAATGAGCAGTTCTTC,CASTYSTALANEQFF
TRBD1,TRBJ2-3,TRBV10-2,.,TGCGCCAGCGGACAGGGCCTCACAGATACGCAGTATTTT,CASGQGLTDTQYF
.,TRBJ2-2,TRBV19,.,TGTGCCAGTAAAAGTAGTTGGAACACCGGGGAGCTGTTTTTT,CASKSSWNTGELFF
.,TRBJ2-2,TRBV7-9,.,TGTGCCAGCAGCCATCCCTGGACCGGGGAGCTGTTTTTT,CASSHPWTGELFF
.,TRBJ1-2,TRBV11-2,.,TGTGCCAGCAGCCCCAGGACGGATGGCTACACCTTC,CASSPRTDGYTF
.,TRBJ1-4,TRBV15,.,TGTGCCACCAGCAGTCTGGGGGCGGGCAGAGAAAAACTGTTTTTT,CATSSLGAGREKLFF
.,TRBJ2-1,TRBV7-8,few,TGTGCCAGCAGCTTACGTGACACTTACAATGAGCAGTTCTTC,CASSLRDTYNEQFF
.,TRBJ2-2,TRBV10-2,.,TGCGCCAGCAATGCGGGACTTAACACCGGGGAGCTGTTTTTT,CASNAGLNTGELFF
.,TRBJ2-7,TRBV5-8,.,TGTGCCAGCAGCTTTTACAGGGACTCCTACGAGCAGTACTTC,CASSFYRDSYEQYF
TRBD1,TRBJ1-1,TRBV15,.,TGTGCCACCAGTAATACAGGGGCGCATGTGACGGCTTTCTTT,CATSNTGAHVTAFF
TRBD2,TRBJ2-3,TRBV7-9,.,TGTGCCAGCAGCGGCTGGACTAGCGAAGGTGGCACAGATACGCAGTATTTT,CASSGWTSEGGTDTQYF
.,TRBJ2-7,TRBV28,.,TGTGCCAGCAGGGGTCAGGGAGAGGGGGGATACGAGCAGTACTTC,CASRGQGEGGYEQYF